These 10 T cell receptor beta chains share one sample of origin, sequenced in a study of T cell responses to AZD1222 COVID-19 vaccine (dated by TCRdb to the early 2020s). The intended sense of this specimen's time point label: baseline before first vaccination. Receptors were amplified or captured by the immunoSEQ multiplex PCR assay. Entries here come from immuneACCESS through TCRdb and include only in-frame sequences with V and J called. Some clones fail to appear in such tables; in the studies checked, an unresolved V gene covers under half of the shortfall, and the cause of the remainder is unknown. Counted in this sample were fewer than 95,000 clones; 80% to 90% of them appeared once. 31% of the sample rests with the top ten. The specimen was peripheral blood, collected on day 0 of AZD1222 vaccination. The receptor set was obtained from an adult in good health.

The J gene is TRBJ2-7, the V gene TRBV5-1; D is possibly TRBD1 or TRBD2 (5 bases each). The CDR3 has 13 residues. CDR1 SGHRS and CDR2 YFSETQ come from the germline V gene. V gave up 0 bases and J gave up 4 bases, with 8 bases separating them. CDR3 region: CASSLVGEYEQYF. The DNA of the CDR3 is TGCGCCAGCAGCTTGGTGGGGGAGTACGAGCAGTACTTC.

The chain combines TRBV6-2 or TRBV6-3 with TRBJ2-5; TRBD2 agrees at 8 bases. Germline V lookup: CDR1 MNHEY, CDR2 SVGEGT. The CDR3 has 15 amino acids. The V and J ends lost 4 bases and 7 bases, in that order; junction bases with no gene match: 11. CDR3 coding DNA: TGTGCCAGCAGTTCACTAGCGGAGCCCCAATCGACCCAGTACTTC. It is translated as CASSSLAEPQSTQYF.

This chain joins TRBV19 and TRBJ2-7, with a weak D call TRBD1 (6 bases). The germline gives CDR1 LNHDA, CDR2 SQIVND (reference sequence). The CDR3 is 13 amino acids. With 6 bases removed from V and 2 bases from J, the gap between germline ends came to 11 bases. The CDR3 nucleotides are TGTGCCAGTAGGGGGGCACCGACCTACGAGCAGTACTTC. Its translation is CASRGAPTYEQYF.

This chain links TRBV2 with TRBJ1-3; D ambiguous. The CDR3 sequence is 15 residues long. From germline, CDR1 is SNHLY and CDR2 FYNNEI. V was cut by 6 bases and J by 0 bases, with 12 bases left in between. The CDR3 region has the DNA TGTGCCAGCAGACCCCTGACACTCTCTGGAAACACCATATATTTT. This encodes CASRPLTLSGNTIYF. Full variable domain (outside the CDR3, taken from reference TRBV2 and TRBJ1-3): EPEVTQTPSHQVTQMGQEVILRCVPISNHLYFYWYRQILGQKVEFLVSFYNNEISEKSEIFDDQFSVERPDGSNFTLKIRSTKLEDSAMYFCASRPLTLSGNTIYFGEGSWLTVV.

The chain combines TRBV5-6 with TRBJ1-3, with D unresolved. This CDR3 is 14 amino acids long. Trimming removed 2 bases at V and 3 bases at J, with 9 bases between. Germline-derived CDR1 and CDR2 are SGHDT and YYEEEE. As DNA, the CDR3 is TGTGCCAGCAGCTTTGGCCGGGTTGGAAACACCATATATTTT. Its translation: CASSFGRVGNTIYF.

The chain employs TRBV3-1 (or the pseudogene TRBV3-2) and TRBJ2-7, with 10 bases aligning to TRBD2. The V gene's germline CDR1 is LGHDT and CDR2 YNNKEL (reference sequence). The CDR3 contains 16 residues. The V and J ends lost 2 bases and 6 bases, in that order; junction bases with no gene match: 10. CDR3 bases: TGTGCCAGCAGCCAACTCAGCGGGAGGGCCAGGGGCGAGCAGTACTTC. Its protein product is CASSQLSGRARGEQYF.

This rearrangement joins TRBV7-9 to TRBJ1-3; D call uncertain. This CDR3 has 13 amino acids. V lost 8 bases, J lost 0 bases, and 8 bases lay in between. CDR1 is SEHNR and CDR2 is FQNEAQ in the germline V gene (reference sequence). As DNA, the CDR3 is TGTGCCAGCGAGAGGAACTCTGGAAACACCATATATTTT. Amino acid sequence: CASERNSGNTIYF.

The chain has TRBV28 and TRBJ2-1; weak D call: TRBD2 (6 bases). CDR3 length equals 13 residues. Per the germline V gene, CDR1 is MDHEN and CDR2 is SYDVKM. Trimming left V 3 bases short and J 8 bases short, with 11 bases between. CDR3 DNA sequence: TGTGCCAGCAGTTTCGGGGGTTCGGATGAGCAGTTCTTC. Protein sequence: CASSFGGSDEQFF. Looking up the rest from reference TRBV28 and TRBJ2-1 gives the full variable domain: DVKVTQSSRYLVKRTGEKVFLECVQDMDHENMFWYRQDPGLGLRLIYFSYDVKMKEKGDIPEGYSVSREKKERFSLILESASTNQTSMYLCASSFGGSDEQFFGPGTRLTVL.

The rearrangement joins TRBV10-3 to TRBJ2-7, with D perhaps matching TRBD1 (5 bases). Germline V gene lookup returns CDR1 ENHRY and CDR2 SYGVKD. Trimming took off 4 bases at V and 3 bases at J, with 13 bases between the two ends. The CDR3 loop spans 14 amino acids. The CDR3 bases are TGTGCCATCAGTGCCGACAGCATTAACTACGAGCAGTACTTC. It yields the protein CAISADSINYEQYF.

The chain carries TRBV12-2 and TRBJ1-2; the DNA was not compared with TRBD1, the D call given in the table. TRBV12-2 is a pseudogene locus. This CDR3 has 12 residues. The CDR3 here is CASRHRGTGYTF. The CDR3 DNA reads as TGTGCAAGTCGCCACAGGGGGACCGGCTACACCTTC.